This T cell receptor beta chain was recovered during a study of blood T cell repertoires in COVID-19. In the original processing: Amplification with reference gene primers provided the estimates of nucleated cell counts. Some clones are missing from TCRdb's copy, which holds only in-frame ones; the method was immunoSEQ multiplex PCR. V, J and clone size reflect that table, while D and trimming were determined from the DNA. The sample includes around 180,000 clones, about 84% of them seen just once. V shed 4 bases and J shed 6 bases, with 14 bases lying between them. The CDR3 has 14 amino acids. The germline gives CDR1 SGHRS, CDR2 YFSETQ.

The V and J genes are TRBV5-1 and TRBJ2-1; D is undetermined. The sequence derives from a man aged 45-60 years who had recovered from COVID-19. The sequenced material came from PBMCs or T cells enriched from blood (not recorded which). In nucleotides, the CDR3 is TGCGCCAGCAGCCCGGTCTCGATGCGCAATGAGCAGTTCTTC. Its protein is CASSPVSMRNEQFF.